This T cell receptor (beta chain) derives from a study of T cells after yellow fever vaccination. Study-wide context: For low cell numbers, libraries were made with SMART-Seq v4 Ultra Low Input. Study-level findings and limits: A small share of clonotypes appeared in both CD4 and CD8 compartments.

The CDR3 consists of 15 residues. Germline CDR1 is MNHEY and CDR2 is SVGEGT. The V gene end was trimmed by 9 bases and the J gene end by 4 bases; junction bases not matched to a gene: 11. TCRdb re-derived calls from the 5' RACE reads in MiXCR, one entry per CDR3 protein. The table includes 250,000 to 400,000 distinct CDR3 sequences, approximately 4% detected once. This clonotype was picked up many times. Its antigen is unidentified. The TCR was taken from a young man who received the YFV17D yellow fever vaccine. The sequenced sample was PBMCs, obtained 5 days after the yellow fever booster vaccination. The J gene is TRBJ1-5, the V gene TRBV6-2 or TRBV6-3, with 8 positions matching TRBD1. CDR3 in DNA: TGTGCCAGTCTCGGACAGGGCCGAGGTAATCAGCCCCAGCATTTT. Amino acid sequence: CASLGQGRGNQPQHF.